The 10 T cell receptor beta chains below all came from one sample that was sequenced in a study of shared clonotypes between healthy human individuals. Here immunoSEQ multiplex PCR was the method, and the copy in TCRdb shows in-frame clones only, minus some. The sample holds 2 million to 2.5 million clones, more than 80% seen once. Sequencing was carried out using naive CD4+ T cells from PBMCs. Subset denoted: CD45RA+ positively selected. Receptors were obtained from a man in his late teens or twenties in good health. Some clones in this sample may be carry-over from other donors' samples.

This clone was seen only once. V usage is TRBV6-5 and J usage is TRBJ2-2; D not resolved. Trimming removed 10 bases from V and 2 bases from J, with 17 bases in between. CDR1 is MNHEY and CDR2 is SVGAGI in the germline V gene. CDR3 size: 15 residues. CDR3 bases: TGTGCCATCCGATCCGCGGCGGCAAACACCGGGGAGCTGTTTTTT. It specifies CAIRSAAANTGELFF.

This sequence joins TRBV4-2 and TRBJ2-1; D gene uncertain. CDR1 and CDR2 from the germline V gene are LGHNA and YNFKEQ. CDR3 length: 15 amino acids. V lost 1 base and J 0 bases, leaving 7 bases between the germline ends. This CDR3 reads CASSQGTSSYNEQFF. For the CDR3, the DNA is TGTGCCAGCAGCCAAGGGACGAGCTCCTACAATGAGCAGTTCTTC.

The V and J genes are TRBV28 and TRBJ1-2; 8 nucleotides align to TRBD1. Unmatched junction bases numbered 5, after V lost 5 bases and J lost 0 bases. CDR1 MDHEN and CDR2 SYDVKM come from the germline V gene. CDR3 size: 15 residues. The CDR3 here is CASSIGQGTNYGYTF. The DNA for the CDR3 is TGTGCCAGCAGTATAGGACAGGGCACTAACTATGGCTACACCTTC.

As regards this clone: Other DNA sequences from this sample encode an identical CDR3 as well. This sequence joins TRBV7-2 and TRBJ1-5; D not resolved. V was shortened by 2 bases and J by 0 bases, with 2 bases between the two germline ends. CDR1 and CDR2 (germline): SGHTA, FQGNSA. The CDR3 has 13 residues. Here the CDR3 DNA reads TGTGCCAGCAGCTTAAATAGCAATCAGCCCCAGCATTTT. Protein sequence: CASSLNSNQPQHF.

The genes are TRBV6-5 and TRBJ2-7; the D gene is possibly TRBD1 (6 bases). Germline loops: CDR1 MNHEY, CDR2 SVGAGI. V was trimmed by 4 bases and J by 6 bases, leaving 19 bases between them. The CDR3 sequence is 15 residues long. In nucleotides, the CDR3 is TGTGCCAGCAGTTCAGGGGACGCCCGGGAAGGCGAGCAGTACTTC. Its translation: CASSSGDAREGEQYF.

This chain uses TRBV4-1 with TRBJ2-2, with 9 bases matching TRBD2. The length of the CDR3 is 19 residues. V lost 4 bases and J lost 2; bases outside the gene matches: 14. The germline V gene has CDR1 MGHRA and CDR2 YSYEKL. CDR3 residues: CASSRRGASTSGNTGELFF. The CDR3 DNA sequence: TGCGCCAGCAGCCGAAGGGGGGCTTCGACTAGCGGAAACACCGGGGAGCTGTTTTTT.

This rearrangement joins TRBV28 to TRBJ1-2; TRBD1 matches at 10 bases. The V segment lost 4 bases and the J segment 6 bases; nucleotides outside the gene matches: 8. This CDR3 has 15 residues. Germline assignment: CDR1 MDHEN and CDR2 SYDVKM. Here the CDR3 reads CASSSPGQGNDGYTF. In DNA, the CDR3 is TGTGCCAGCAGTTCCCCGGGACAGGGGAACGATGGCTACACCTTC.

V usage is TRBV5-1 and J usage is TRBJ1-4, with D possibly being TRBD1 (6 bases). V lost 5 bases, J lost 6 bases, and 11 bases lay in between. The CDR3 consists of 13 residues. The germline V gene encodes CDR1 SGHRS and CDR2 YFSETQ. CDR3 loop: CASRPGVDEKLFF. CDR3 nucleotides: TGCGCCAGCAGACCAGGGGTGGATGAAAAACTGTTTTTT.

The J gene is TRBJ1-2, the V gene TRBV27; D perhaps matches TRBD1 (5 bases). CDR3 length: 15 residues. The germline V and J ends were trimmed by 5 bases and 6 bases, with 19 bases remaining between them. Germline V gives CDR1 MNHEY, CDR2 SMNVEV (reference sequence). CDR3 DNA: TGTGCCAGCAGTATCCGGGACGGAGGAGTCAATGGCTACACCTTC. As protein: CASSIRDGGVNGYTF.

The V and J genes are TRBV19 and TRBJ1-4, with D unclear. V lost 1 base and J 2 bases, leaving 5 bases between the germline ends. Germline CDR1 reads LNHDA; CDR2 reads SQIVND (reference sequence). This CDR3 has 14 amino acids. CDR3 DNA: TGTGCCAGTAGTATAGGGTCGACTAATGAAAAACTGTTTTTT. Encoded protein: CASSIGSTNEKLFF.